The 17 T cell receptor beta chains below come from one sample, sequenced in a study of shared clonotypes between healthy human individuals. TCRdb keeps only in-frame clones here, not all; method: immunoSEQ multiplex PCR. The repertoire holds roughly 380,000 clones, with 96% as singletons. The specimen sequenced was memory CD8+ T cells sorted from blood. Stated subset: CD45RO+ cells pooled with CCR7-negative TemRA cells. Every receptor here comes from a man aged 25-40 years in good health.

This clone was recorded once. J is TRBJ2-6 and V is TRBV28, with unresolved D. Germline V gene lookup returns CDR1 MDHEN and CDR2 SYDVKM. V lost 7 bases, J lost 0 bases, and 7 bases lay in between. This CDR3 is built from 14 residues. CDR3 in DNA: TGTGCCAGCAATCCCTTCTCTGGGGCCAACGTCCTGACTTTC. It specifies CASNPFSGANVLTF.

This sequence joins TRBV12-5 and TRBJ2-3; D might be TRBD2 (5 bases). The CDR3 loop spans 14 amino acids. CDR1 and CDR2 from the germline V gene are LGHNT and FRNRAP. V lost 1 base to trimming and J lost 2 bases, with 7 bases between them. CDR3 region: CASGLGRDTDTQYF. In DNA, the CDR3 is TGTGCTAGTGGTTTGGGACGGGACACAGATACGCAGTATTTT.

The chain carries TRBV11-3 and TRBJ2-1, with TRBD1 matching over 10 bases. Germline lookup yields CDR1 SGHNT and CDR2 YENEEA. V lost 4 bases and J lost 5; bases outside the gene matches: 5. The CDR3 covers 15 residues. CDR3 DNA: TGTGCCAGCAGCTCGGGACAGGGGCTAAACAATGAGCAGTTCTTC. This translates into CASSSGQGLNNEQFF.

The chain recombines TRBV5-5 with TRBJ2-7; 8 bases map to TRBD1. CDR1 SGHKS and CDR2 YYEKEE come from the germline V gene (reference sequence). The CDR3 contains 15 residues. V shed 0 bases, J shed 3 bases, and the junction held 5 bases outside the gene matches. CDR3 in amino acids: CASSLALTGVYEQYF. As DNA, the CDR3 is TGTGCCAGCAGCTTGGCCCTGACAGGGGTCTACGAGCAGTACTTC.

V is TRBV30 and J is TRBJ1-5; 8 bases are shared with TRBD1. V dropped 3 bases and J dropped 2; count of bases not matched to a gene: 12. The CDR3 loop spans 17 amino acids. Germline V gene lookup returns CDR1 GTSNPN and CDR2 SVGIG (reference sequence). This chain's CDR3 is CAWRSSTLDRGNQPQHF. The CDR3 bases are TGTGCCTGGAGGTCCTCCACTCTGGACAGGGGCAATCAGCCCCAGCATTTT. Supplemented by reference TRBV30 and TRBJ1-5, the full variable domain reads SQTIHQWPATLVQPVGSPLSLECTVEGTSNPNLYWYRQAAGRGLQLLFYSVGIGQISSEVPQNLSASRPQDRQFILSSKKLLLSDSGFYLCAWRSSTLDRGNQPQHFGDGTRLSIL.

The V call is TRBV19, the J call TRBJ2-7; a weak D match, TRBD2 (5 bases). CDR1 is LNHDA and CDR2 is SQIVND in the germline V gene (reference sequence). V was shortened by 3 bases and J by 4 bases, with 19 bases between the two germline ends. CDR3 length equals 16 residues. The CDR3 is CASSMNRHPRVYEQYF. CDR3 bases: TGTGCCAGTAGTATGAATCGCCATCCGAGGGTTTACGAGCAGTACTTC.

Comment on this clone: The same CDR3 can be traced to other DNA sequences in this sample. The chain links TRBV7-9 to TRBJ1-4; D gene uncertain. The ends were cut back, 5 bases at V and 7 bases at J, with 14 bases in the middle. Germline V gene lookup returns CDR1 SEHNR and CDR2 FQNEAQ (reference sequence). CDR3 length: 14 residues. The DNA of the CDR3 is TGTGCCAGCAGCCCCCCCGGACGCGGTGAAAAACTGTTTTTT. The encoded protein is CASSPPGRGEKLFF. Based on the CDR3 plus reference TRBV7-9 and TRBJ1-4, the full variable domain is DTGVSQNPRHKITKRGQNVTFRCDPISEHNRLYWYRQTLGQGPEFLTYFQNEAQLEKSRLLSDRFSAERPKGSFSTLEIQRTEQGDSAMYLCASSPPGRGEKLFFGSGTQLSVL.

The chain employs TRBV19 and TRBJ1-1, with TRBD1 matching 7 bases. This CDR3 is 13 amino acids long. With 5 bases clipped from V and 4 bases from J, the junction kept 4 bases outside the gene matches. CDR1 and CDR2 from the germline V gene are LNHDA and SQIVND (reference sequence). CDR3 in DNA: TGTGCCAGTAGTCAGGGGGAGGGCACTGAAGCTTTCTTT. It is translated as CASSQGEGTEAFF.

The chain combines TRBV28 with TRBJ1-5, with D perhaps matching TRBD1 (6 bases). V was cut by 4 bases and J by 4 bases, with 17 bases left in between. CDR1 is MDHEN and CDR2 is SYDVKM in the germline V gene. CDR3 length: 16 residues. CDR3 sequence (DNA): TGTGCCAGCAGTTACCCAACAGGGCGAGGGAATCAGCCCCAGCATTTT. Translating it yields CASSYPTGRGNQPQHF.

The chain combines TRBV30 with TRBJ1-5; D not resolved. There are 13 residues in the CDR3. The germline gives CDR1 GTSNPN, CDR2 SVGIG (reference sequence). With 3 bases removed from V and 4 bases from J, the gap between germline ends came to 10 bases. CDR3 sequence: CAWSPSQNQPQHF. In nucleotides, the CDR3 is TGTGCCTGGAGCCCCTCCCAGAATCAGCCCCAGCATTTT. The variable domain in full, with the rest retrieved from reference TRBV30 and TRBJ1-5, is SQTIHQWPATLVQPVGSPLSLECTVEGTSNPNLYWYRQAAGRGLQLLFYSVGIGQISSEVPQNLSASRPQDRQFILSSKKLLLSDSGFYLCAWSPSQNQPQHFGDGTRLSIL.

CDR3 bases: TGTGCCATCTCAGGGGGGCGAAGCAATCAGCCCCAGCATTTT. Amino acid sequence: CAISGGRSNQPQHF. The V call is TRBV6-1, the J call TRBJ1-5, with TRBD1 matching 7 bases. CDR3 size: 14 residues. Trimming cost V 10 bases and J 1 base; bases outside gene matches: 7. Germline CDR1 and CDR2: MNHNS and SASEGT.

This clone was found a few times. Other DNA sequences from this sample encode an identical CDR3 as well. V and J are TRBV5-1 and TRBJ1-2, with 7 bases aligning to TRBD1. Germline V CDR1 and CDR2: SGHRS, YFSETQ. Trimming took 0 bases from V and 8 from J; bases not matched to a gene: 1. The CDR3 is made up of 12 amino acids. The CDR3, as DNA: TGCGCCAGCAGCTTGGACAGGGGAGGCTACACCTTC. Translated, it gives CASSLDRGGYTF.

This chain connects TRBV4-2 to TRBJ2-5; 11 bases are a match to TRBD2. Germline-derived CDR1 and CDR2 are LGHNA and YNFKEQ. CDR3 length: 18 amino acids. V gave up 1 base and J gave up 5 bases; unmatched junction bases: 12. The CDR3 nucleotides are TGTGCCAGCAGCCAAGGTTCGAATAGCGGGAGGGTTTGGGAGACCCAGTACTTC. Translation gives CASSQGSNSGRVWETQYF.

The rearrangement joins TRBV10-1 to TRBJ2-5; tentatively, D is TRBD2 (6 bases). The CDR3 spans 13 residues. V lost 4 bases and J lost 1, with 7 bases in between. From germline, CDR1 is WNHNN and CDR2 SYGVQD (reference sequence). CDR3 residues: CASSGDFQETQYF. The CDR3 DNA sequence: TGCGCCAGCAGTGGGGACTTCCAAGAGACCCAGTACTTC.

The chain uses TRBV19 and TRBJ1-5, with TRBD1 matching 9 bases. The CDR3 has 18 residues. Germline V gene sequence: CDR1 LNHDA, CDR2 SQIVND (reference sequence). The J segment lost 0 bases and the V segment lost 1 base, leaving 7 bases of the junction unmatched. The CDR3 coding sequence is TGTGCCAGTAGTATAGGGGGACAGGGAGATAATAGCAATCAGCCCCAGCATTTT. Residues: CASSIGGQGDNSNQPQHF. Full variable domain (missing parts from reference TRBV19 and TRBJ1-5): DGGITQSPKYLFRKEGQNVTLSCEQNLNHDAMYWYRQDPGQGLRLIYYSQIVNDFQKGDIAEGYSVSREKKESFPLTVTSAQKNPTAFYLCASSIGGQGDNSNQPQHFGDGTRLSIL.

The V call is TRBV11-2, the J call TRBJ2-7; 7 bases align to TRBD2. The CDR3 is 14 residues long. Trimming cost V 6 bases and J 0 bases; bases outside gene matches: 5. Looked up from germline, CDR1 is SGHAT and CDR2 is FQNNGV. DNA for the CDR3: TGTGCCAGCAGTCGGGACTACCTCTCCTACGAGCAGTACTTC. Protein product: CASSRDYLSYEQYF.

The rearrangement joins TRBV18 to TRBJ2-2; D could derive from TRBD1 or TRBD2 (5 bases each). CDR1 and CDR2 from the germline V gene are KGHSH and LQKENI. Trimming shortened V by 1 base and J by 5 bases, and 11 bases separated the two germline ends. The CDR3 sequence is 15 residues long. CDR3 sequence (DNA): TGTGCCAGCTCACCACTCCGGGACCTGACCGGGGAGCTGTTTTTT. Protein: CASSPLRDLTGELFF.